This TCR beta chain emerged from a study of blood T cells in healthy people across ages. This clonotype was recorded a few times. Samples had at least 6.5 million PBMCs isolated from them. Through a sample-barcoded 5' primer and a J-beta primer mix, a second PCR was run for roughly 7 to 11 cycles. A template-switch adaptor containing 12 random nucleotides labeled each cDNA molecule. TCRdb reprocessed the 5' RACE reads via MiXCR and lists one record per CDR3 protein. The sample lists around 1,900,000 distinct CDR3 sequences; more than 35% were seen once. The receptor was isolated from a human donor in good health. Sample: blood.

The CDR3 nucleotides are TGCGCCAGCAGCTTCCGGACAGGGGTCCCCTACGAGCAGTACTTC. Translation: CASSFRTGVPYEQYF. The chain joins TRBV5-1 to TRBJ2-7; 9 positions match TRBD1. Germline V CDR1 and CDR2: SGHRS, YFSETQ. The trim removed 2 bases at V and 2 bases at J, leaving 5 bases unmatched. CDR3 size: 15 residues.